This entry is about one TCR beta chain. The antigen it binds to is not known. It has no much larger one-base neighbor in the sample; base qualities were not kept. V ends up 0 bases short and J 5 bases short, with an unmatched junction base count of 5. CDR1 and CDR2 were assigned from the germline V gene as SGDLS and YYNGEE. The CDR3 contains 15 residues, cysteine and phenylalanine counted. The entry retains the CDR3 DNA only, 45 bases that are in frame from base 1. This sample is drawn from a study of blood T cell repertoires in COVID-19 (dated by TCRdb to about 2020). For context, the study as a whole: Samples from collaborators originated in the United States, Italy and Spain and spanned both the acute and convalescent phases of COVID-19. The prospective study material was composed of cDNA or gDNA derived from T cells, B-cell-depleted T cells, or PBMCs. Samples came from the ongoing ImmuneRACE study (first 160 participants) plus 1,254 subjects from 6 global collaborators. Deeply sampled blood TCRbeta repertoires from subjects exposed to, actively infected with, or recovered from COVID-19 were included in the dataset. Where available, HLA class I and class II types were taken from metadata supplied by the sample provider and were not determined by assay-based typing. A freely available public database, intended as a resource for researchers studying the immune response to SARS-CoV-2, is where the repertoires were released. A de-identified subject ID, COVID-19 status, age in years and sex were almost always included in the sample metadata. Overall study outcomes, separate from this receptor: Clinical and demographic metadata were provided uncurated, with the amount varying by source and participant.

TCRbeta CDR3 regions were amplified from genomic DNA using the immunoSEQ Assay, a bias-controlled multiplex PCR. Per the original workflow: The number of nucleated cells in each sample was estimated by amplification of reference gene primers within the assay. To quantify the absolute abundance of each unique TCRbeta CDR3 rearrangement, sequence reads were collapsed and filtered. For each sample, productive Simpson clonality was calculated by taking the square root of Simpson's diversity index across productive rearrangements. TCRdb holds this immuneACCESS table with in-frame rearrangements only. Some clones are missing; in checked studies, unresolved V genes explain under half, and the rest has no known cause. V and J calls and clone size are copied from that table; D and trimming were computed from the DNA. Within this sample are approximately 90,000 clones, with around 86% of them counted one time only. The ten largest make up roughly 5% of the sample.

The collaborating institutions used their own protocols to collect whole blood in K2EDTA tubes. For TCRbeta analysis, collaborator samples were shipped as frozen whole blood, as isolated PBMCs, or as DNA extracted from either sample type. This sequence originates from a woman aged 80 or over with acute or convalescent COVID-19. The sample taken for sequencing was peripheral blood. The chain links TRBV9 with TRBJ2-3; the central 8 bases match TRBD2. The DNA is TGTGCCAGCAGCGTAGCGGGGGGGGTTGTAGATACGCAGTATTTT. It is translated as CASSVAGGVVDTQYF.